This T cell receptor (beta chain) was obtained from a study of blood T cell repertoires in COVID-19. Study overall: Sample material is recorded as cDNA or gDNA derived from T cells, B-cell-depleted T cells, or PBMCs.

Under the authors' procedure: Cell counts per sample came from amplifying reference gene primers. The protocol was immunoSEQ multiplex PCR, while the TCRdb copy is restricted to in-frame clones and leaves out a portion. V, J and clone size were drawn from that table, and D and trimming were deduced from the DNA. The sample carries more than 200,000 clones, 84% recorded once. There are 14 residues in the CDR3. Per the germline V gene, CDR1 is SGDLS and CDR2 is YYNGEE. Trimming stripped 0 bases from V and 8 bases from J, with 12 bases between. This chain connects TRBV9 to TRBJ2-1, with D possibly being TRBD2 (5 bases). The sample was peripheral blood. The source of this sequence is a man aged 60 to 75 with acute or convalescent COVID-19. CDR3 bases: TGTGCCAGCAGCGTAGACGGGCCGAGGGATGAGCAGTTCTTC. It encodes CASSVDGPRDEQFF.